Presented here are 26 T cell receptor beta chains from one specimen sequenced in a study of early T cells in non-severe SARS-CoV-2 infection. TCRdb re-analysed the 5' RACE reads in MiXCR, keeping a single row per CDR3 protein. The sample has about 58,000 distinct CDR3 sequences, 9.5% to 15% seen once. The specimen was whole blood. These receptors were collected from an adult who was a healthcare worker with PCR-confirmed SARS-CoV-2 infection or an uninfected control (not recorded which).

V gene TRBV6-2 or TRBV6-3 combines with J gene TRBJ2-2, with 9 bases lining up with TRBD1. The germline V gene has CDR1 MNHEY and CDR2 SVGEGT. CDR3 length: 14 residues. The V segment lost 4 bases and the J segment 3 bases; nucleotides outside the gene matches: 0. DNA of the CDR3: TGTGCCAGCAGTTGGACAGGGGACACCGGGGAGCTGTTTTTT. As protein: CASSWTGDTGELFF.

Details on this clonotype: A read error may account for a junction end that differs from germline. V and J are TRBV20-1 and TRBJ2-7; possibly TRBD2 for D (6 bases). This CDR3 has 13 amino acids. Germline CDR1 and CDR2: DFQATT and SNEGSKA (reference sequence). The DNA for the CDR3 is TGCGGTGCTAGATGGGGGGAACCCTACGAGCAGTACTTC. Residues: CGARWGEPYEQYF.

Only a few counts were recorded for this clonotype. The chain links TRBV27 to TRBJ2-1; 15 nucleotides match TRBD2. CDR1 MNHEY and CDR2 SMNVEV come from the germline V gene (reference sequence). Trimming cost V 5 bases and J 7 bases; bases outside gene matches: 6. The CDR3 loop spans 16 amino acids. The CDR3 sequence: CASSPRTSGGVNEQFF. In DNA form, the CDR3 reads TGTGCCAGCAGTCCTAGGACTAGCGGGGGGGTAAATGAGCAGTTCTTC.

The gene calls are TRBV29-1 and TRBJ2-1; 12 positions match TRBD1. With V trimmed by 7 bases and J by 6 bases, 7 bases remained unmatched. Germline values: CDR1 SQVTM, CDR2 ANQGSEA. This CDR3 contains 14 residues. CDR3 sequence reads: CSAQGDRGPNEQFF. The CDR3 coding sequence is TGCAGCGCCCAAGGGGACAGGGGGCCCAATGAGCAGTTCTTC.

Comment on this clonotype: It may be a read error: a sequence one base away is much more abundant. V usage is TRBV12-3 or TRBV12-4 and J usage is TRBJ2-7, with a possible D match to TRBD2 (6 bases). V lost 5 bases, J lost 1 base, and 9 bases lay in between. The CDR3 is made up of 13 amino acids. CDR3 sequence: CASSGDLSYEQYF. Written as DNA, the CDR3 is TGTGCCAGCAGTGGGGACTTATCCTACGAGCAGTACTTC.

The V and J genes are TRBV28 and TRBJ2-1; no definite D call. Germline CDR1 is MDHEN and CDR2 is SYDVKM. V gave up 2 bases and J gave up 4 bases, with 6 bases separating them. This CDR3 contains 13 residues. CDR3 protein: CASSLNPYNEQFF. CDR3 DNA sequence: TGTGCCAGCAGTTTAAACCCGTACAATGAGCAGTTCTTC.

This clonotype was found a few times. The chain carries TRBV6-6 and TRBJ1-5; D is ambiguous. The germline V and J ends were trimmed by 0 bases and 7 bases, with 13 bases remaining between them. Germline CDR1 and CDR2: MNHNY and SVGAGI (reference sequence). The CDR3 is made up of 15 amino acids. CDR3 nucleotides: TGTGCCAGCAGTTACTCGATACCGGGAAGACAGCCCCAGCATTTT. Translating gives CASSYSIPGRQPQHF.

This clonotype was counted only a few times. This chain connects TRBV7-2 to TRBJ2-3, with no clear D. Trimming cost V 3 bases and J 0 bases, with 10 bases left between them. This CDR3 is 15 amino acids long. Germline values: CDR1 SGHTA, CDR2 FQGNSA. CDR3 region: CASSFVAASTDTQYF. The CDR3 nucleotides are TGTGCCAGCAGCTTTGTGGCGGCTAGCACAGATACGCAGTATTTT. Full variable domain (rest looked up from reference TRBV7-2 and TRBJ2-3): GAGVSQSPSNKVTEKGKDVELRCDPISGHTALYWYRQSLGQGLEFLIYFQGNSAPDKSGLPSDRFSAERTGGSVSTLTIQRTQQEDSAVYLCASSFVAASTDTQYFGPGTRLTVL.

This clonotype was seen a handful of times. This chain links TRBV21-1 with TRBJ1-5; the table's D call of TRBD1 was not tested on the DNA. TRBV21-1 is a pseudogene. CDR3 length: 14 amino acids. Written as DNA, the CDR3 is TGTGCCAGCAGCAAAGCGCCAGCCGGGGACAACCAGCATTTT. Protein sequence: CASSKAPAGDNQHF.

This clonotype was observed many times. The chain joins TRBV6-6 to TRBJ2-3; D remains unclear. The V end was cut by 0 bases, the J end by 4 bases, with 17 bases between. This CDR3 has 17 amino acids. Germline V lookup: CDR1 MNHNY, CDR2 SVGAGI (reference sequence). CDR3 protein: CASSYSLQAETPDTQYF. As DNA, the CDR3 is TGTGCCAGCAGTTACTCTTTGCAGGCCGAAACCCCAGATACGCAGTATTTT.

This clonotype appeared many times. The rearrangement joins TRBV10-3 to TRBJ2-3; 9 positions match TRBD2. J was trimmed by 5 bases and V by 5 bases; bases with no gene match: 8. The CDR3 totals 15 residues. Per the germline V gene, CDR1 is ENHRY and CDR2 is SYGVKD. CDR3 amino acids: CAISQAGGHQDTQYF. CDR3 bases: TGTGCCATCAGTCAGGCGGGGGGGCATCAAGATACGCAGTATTTT.

This clonotype occurred many times. The chain couples TRBV7-3 to TRBJ1-2; D unresolved. Trimming took 4 bases from V and 5 from J, leaving 8 bases between them. Germline V gives CDR1 SGHTA, CDR2 FQGTGA. The length of the CDR3 is 12 residues. CDR3 in amino acids: CASSSDGYGYTF. The CDR3 nucleotides read TGTGCCAGCAGCTCTGACGGGTATGGCTACACCTTC.

This clonotype was detected ten times or more. CDR3 DNA sequence: TGTGCCAGCAGCCTCCTGGGGCAAGTTTATGGCTACACCTTC. This encodes CASSLLGQVYGYTF. V is TRBV7-2 and J is TRBJ1-2; D is perhaps TRBD1 (5 bases). The CDR3 extends over 14 amino acids. Trimming cost V 5 bases and J 5 bases, with 15 bases left between them. Per germline, CDR1 SGHTA and CDR2 FQGNSA.

With regard to this clonotype: A much more abundant neighbour one base away suggests this may be a read error. This chain links TRBV10-1 with TRBJ2-3, with TRBD1 matching 9 bases. With 3 bases clipped from V and 6 bases from J, the junction kept 10 bases outside the gene matches. The germline gives CDR1 WNHNN, CDR2 SYGVQD (reference sequence). The CDR3 is made up of 16 amino acids. As DNA, the CDR3 is TGCGCCAGCAGTGAAAAGCTACAGGGGGCCCCGGATACGCAGTATTTT. Residues: CASSEKLQGAPDTQYF.

This clonotype was picked up many times. The chain links TRBV28 to TRBJ1-2, with a tentative D call TRBD1 (6 bases). Looked up from germline, CDR1 is MDHEN and CDR2 is SYDVKM. The CDR3 spans 14 residues. Trimming shortened V by 4 bases and J by 4 bases, and 13 bases separated the two germline ends. CDR3 residues: CASSYHRAGYGYTF. The CDR3 DNA reads TGTGCCAGCAGTTATCACAGGGCGGGCTATGGCTACACCTTC.

This clonotype was detected only a few times. This chain links TRBV7-8 with TRBJ2-3; D possibly corresponds to TRBD2 (6 bases). V dropped 4 bases and J dropped 0 bases, with 14 bases sitting between them. The length of the CDR3 is 16 residues. Looked up from germline, CDR1 is SGHVS and CDR2 is FQNEAQ. The CDR3 coding sequence is TGTGCCAGCAGCTCCTTTTTGAGCGGGAGCACAGATACGCAGTATTTT. Translated: CASSSFLSGSTDTQYF.

This chain connects TRBV3-1 to TRBJ2-7, with TRBD2 matching 8 bases. CDR1 and CDR2 from the germline V gene are LGHDT and YNNKEL (reference sequence). The CDR3 covers 18 residues. With 0 bases clipped from V and 0 bases from J, the junction kept 10 bases outside the gene matches. The CDR3: CASSQDLWREVNSYEQYF. The CDR3 DNA follows: TGTGCCAGCAGCCAAGATCTGTGGCGGGAGGTTAACTCCTACGAGCAGTACTTC.

There are many counts of this clonotype. V is TRBV30 and J is TRBJ1-5, with D perhaps matching TRBD1 (5 bases). CDR1 is GTSNPN, CDR2 SVGIG, per germline (reference sequence). This CDR3 contains 15 residues. V was trimmed by 0 bases and J by 2 bases, leaving 11 bases between them. The DNA of the CDR3 is TGTGCCTGGAGTGTCCAGGGCTCTCGCAATCAGCCCCAGCATTTT. Its protein is CAWSVQGSRNQPQHF.

This clonotype has ten or more counts. The chain is built from TRBV24-1 and TRBJ2-1; 13 bases are shared with TRBD2. From germline, CDR1 is KGHDR and CDR2 SFDVKD. This CDR3 region has 17 residues. V shed 3 bases, J shed 4 bases, and the junction held 5 bases outside the gene matches. The DNA for the CDR3 is TGTGCCACCAGTGATGGACTAGCGGGAGTTAGGTACAATGAGCAGTTCTTC. This codes for CATSDGLAGVRYNEQFF.

This clonotype was seen more than once but under ten times. The chain uses TRBV12-5 and TRBJ1-1, with D possibly being TRBD1 (5 bases). The ends were cut back, 7 bases at V and 0 bases at J, with 12 bases in the middle. Germline V CDR1 and CDR2: LGHNT, FRNRAP. This CDR3 has 14 amino acids. The CDR3 nucleotides are TGTGCTAGTGCCTTGACAGCCATGAACACTGAAGCTTTCTTT. Protein sequence: CASALTAMNTEAFF.

This clonotype showed up just a few times. This chain links TRBV29-1 with TRBJ2-7; 7 positions agree with TRBD1. The germline V gene encodes CDR1 SQVTM and CDR2 ANQGSEA. CDR3 size: 12 residues. Germline trimming cut 5 bases from V and 0 bases from J; bases unmatched to any gene: 1. The CDR3 protein is CSVRDSSYEQYF. CDR3 sequence (DNA): TGCAGCGTTCGGGACAGCTCCTACGAGCAGTACTTC.

Only a few counts were recorded for this clonotype. V usage is TRBV6-4 and J usage is TRBJ2-3, with 8 bases identical to TRBD1. The CDR3 length is 14 residues. CDR1 is MRHNA, CDR2 SNTAGT, per germline. Germline trimming cut 0 bases from V and 4 bases from J; bases unmatched to any gene: 0. CDR3 sequence: CASSDSQGADTQYF. The DNA of the CDR3 is TGTGCCAGCAGTGACTCACAGGGGGCAGATACGCAGTATTTT.

This clonotype was counted between two and nine times. The J gene is TRBJ2-2, the V gene TRBV7-9, with TRBD1 matching 7 bases. Germline lookup yields CDR1 SEHNR and CDR2 FQNEAQ (reference sequence). The CDR3 extends over 15 amino acids. V dropped 6 bases and J dropped 2; count of bases not matched to a gene: 6. The CDR3 spells CASRTGTANTGELFF. Written as DNA, the CDR3 is TGTGCCAGCAGGACCGGGACAGCTAACACCGGGGAGCTGTTTTTT.

This chain connects TRBV20-1 to TRBJ1-2; D perhaps matches TRBD1 (5 bases). CDR3 length equals 12 residues. Trimming left V 3 bases short and J 2 bases short, with 7 bases between. Germline V gene sequence: CDR1 DFQATT, CDR2 SNEGSKA (reference sequence). CDR3: CSARRGNYGYTF. CDR3 coding DNA: TGCAGTGCTAGGAGGGGAAACTATGGCTACACCTTC.

This chain links TRBV5-5 with TRBJ1-4; D is possibly TRBD1 (5 bases). CDR1 is SGHKS, CDR2 YYEKEE, per germline (reference sequence). V lost 0 bases and J lost 12, with 15 bases in between. This CDR3 is 14 amino acids long. CDR3 DNA: TGTGCCAGCAGCTTGGCCGGGACGGCGCCCCAACTGTTTTTT. This codes for CASSLAGTAPQLFF. Looking up the rest from reference TRBV5-5 and TRBJ1-4 gives the full variable domain: DAGVTQSPTHLIKTRGQQVTLRCSPISGHKSVSWYQQVLGQGPQFIFQYYEKEERGRGNFPDRFSARQFPNYSSELNVNALLLGDSALYLCASSLAGTAPQLFFGSGTQLSVL.

The chain combines TRBV24-1 with TRBJ2-1; TRBD1 aligns across 8 bases. CDR1 and CDR2 from the germline V gene are KGHDR and SFDVKD. The CDR3 is 14 amino acids. Trimming cost V 4 bases and J 10 bases; bases outside gene matches: 8. The CDR3 spells CATSDAQGAGEQFF. The CDR3 DNA reads TGTGCCACCAGTGACGCCCAGGGGGCCGGGGAGCAGTTCTTC.